This TCR beta chain originates from a study of blood T cell repertoires in COVID-19. CDR3 length: 15 residues. Germline V gives CDR1 MGHRA, CDR2 YSYEKL. Trimming stripped 1 base from V and 6 bases from J, with 13 bases between. Generated by immunoSEQ multiplex PCR, the TCRdb table keeps only in-frame clones and is missing some. The sample lists hundreds of thousands of clones, 89% occurring once. The sample was PBMCs or T cells enriched from blood (not recorded which). The chain employs TRBV4-1 and TRBJ1-5; D ambiguous. The receptor comes from a woman aged 35 to 49 who had recovered from COVID-19. The CDR3 DNA reads as TGCGCCAGCAGCCAAGGAGAGGGTCCGGGTCAGCCCCAGCATTTT. This encodes CASSQGEGPGQPQHF.